The TCR beta chain under discussion was sequenced for a study of CD8 T cells in Susac syndrome. The multiple sclerosis controls comprised treatment-naive patients whose relapsing-remitting disease was stable or active. Negative isolation yielded the CD8+ and CD4+ T cells, while FACS enriched the TEMRA cells. The germline gives CDR1 LNHNV, CDR2 YYDKDF (reference sequence). The CDR3 is 15 residues long. Trimming removed 0 bases at V and 2 bases at J, with 10 bases between. A quantity of roughly 0.5 to 1 ug RNA underwent reverse transcription using random hexamers. Amplification of the TCR beta CDR3 was carried out by immunoSEQ multiplex PCR, which spanned a total of 54 Vbeta and 13 Jbeta segments. MiXCR, applied by TCRdb to the immunoSEQ multiplex PCR reads, yields one record per CDR3 protein. The data contain a few hundred thousand distinct CDR3 sequences, more than 80% of them singletons.

Sequencing used CD8+ T cells from PBMCs. The TCR comes from a human donor with multiple sclerosis. The V call is TRBV15, the J call TRBJ1-2, with D unclear. CDR3 residues: CATSRDQDDNYGYTF. CDR3 in DNA: TGTGCCACCAGCAGAGATCAAGACGACAACTATGGCTACACCTTC. Filled out from reference TRBV15 and TRBJ1-2, the complete variable domain reads DAMVIQNPRYQVTQFGKPVTLSCSQTLNHNVMYWYQQKSSQAPKLLFHYYDKDFNNEADTPDNFQSRRPNTSFCFLDIRSPGLGDTAMYLCATSRDQDDNYGYTFGSGTRLTVV.